This entry lists 2 T cell receptor beta chains sequenced from one sample in a study of a mutant IDH1 vaccine in newly diagnosed glioma. Time point specified: baseline, week 1 (first vaccination visit). As to treatment: pre-vaccination baseline after standard-of-care therapy. This table comes from immunoSEQ multiplex PCR, and its TCRdb copy is limited to in-frame clones, with some not included. The sample holds around 64,000 clones; around 80% are singletons and the top ten take approximately 4.2%. Sequences were derived from peripheral blood mononuclear cells (PBMCs), sampled from a glioma patient treated with radiotherapy, temozolomide or both. The receptor source for this set is a woman aged 18-29 years with glioma. Some clones in this sample may be carry-over from other donors' samples.

The chain recombines TRBV4-1 with TRBJ2-5; no firm D call. The CDR3 has 12 amino acids. Trimming cost V 4 bases and J 5 bases, with 8 bases left between them. CDR1 and CDR2 from the germline V gene are MGHRA and YSYEKL. As DNA, the CDR3 is TGCGCCAGCAGCCCGGAAGTCGAGACCCAGTACTTC. It codes for CASSPEVETQYF.

The chain carries TRBV7-2 and TRBJ1-1, with D tentatively TRBD1 (5 bases). CDR1 and CDR2 (germline): SGHTA, FQGNSA. V lost 2 bases and J lost 6, with 16 bases in between. The CDR3 runs to 15 residues. The CDR3 protein is CASSLSSFQGPEAFF. CDR3 nucleotides: TGTGCCAGCAGCTTATCCTCCTTCCAGGGCCCTGAAGCTTTCTTT.